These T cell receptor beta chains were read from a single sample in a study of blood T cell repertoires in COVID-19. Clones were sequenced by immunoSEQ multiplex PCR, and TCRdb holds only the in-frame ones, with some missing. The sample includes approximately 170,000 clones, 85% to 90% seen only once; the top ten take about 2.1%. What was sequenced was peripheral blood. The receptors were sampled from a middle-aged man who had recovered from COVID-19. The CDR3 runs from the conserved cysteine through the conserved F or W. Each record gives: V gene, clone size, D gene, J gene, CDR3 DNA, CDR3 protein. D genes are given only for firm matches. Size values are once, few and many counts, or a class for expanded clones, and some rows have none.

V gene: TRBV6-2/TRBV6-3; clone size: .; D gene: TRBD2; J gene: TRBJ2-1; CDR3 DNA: TGTGCCAGCAGTGCGCCGGGACTAGCGGGGGGGCCCCGGAATGAGCAGTTCTTC; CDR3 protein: CASSAPGLAGGPRNEQFF
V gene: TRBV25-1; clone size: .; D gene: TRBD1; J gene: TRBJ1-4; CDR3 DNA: TGTGCCAGCAGTGATCACGGGACAGGGGGTGACAAACTGTTTTTT; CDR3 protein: CASSDHGTGGDKLFF
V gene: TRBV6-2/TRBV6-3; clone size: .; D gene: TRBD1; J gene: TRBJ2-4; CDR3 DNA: TGTGCCAGCAGTCAGACAGGGGTGGGCATTCAGTACTTC; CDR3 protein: CASSQTGVGIQYF
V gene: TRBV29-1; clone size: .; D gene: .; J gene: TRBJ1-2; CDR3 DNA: TGCAGCGTCCTCGGGGAGCGAGAGGGTGGCTACACCTTC; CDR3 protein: CSVLGEREGGYTF
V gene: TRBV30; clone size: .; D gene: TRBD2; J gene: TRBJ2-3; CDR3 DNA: TGTGCCTACACCGCTAGCGGGGGGGCCTCAGATACGCAGTATTTT; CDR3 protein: CAYTASGGASDTQYF
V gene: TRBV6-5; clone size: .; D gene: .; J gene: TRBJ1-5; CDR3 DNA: TGTGCCAGCAGTCCCAGCGGGGGACACCAGCCCCAGCATTTT; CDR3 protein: CASSPSGGHQPQHF
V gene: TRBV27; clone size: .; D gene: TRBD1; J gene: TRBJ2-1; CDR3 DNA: TGTGCCAGCAGTTTTCGGACGTTGGTTAGGCAGGGGGCCTACAATGAGCAGTTCTTC; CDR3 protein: CASSFRTLVRQGAYNEQFF
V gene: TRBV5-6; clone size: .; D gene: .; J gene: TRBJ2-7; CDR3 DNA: TGTGCCAGCAGCCATTACGAGCAGTACTTC; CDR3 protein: CASSHYEQYF
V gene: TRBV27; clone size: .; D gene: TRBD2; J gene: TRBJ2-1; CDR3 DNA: TGTGCCAGCAGCCTACGCTTGCGGGGGGATTCCTACAATGAGCAGTTCTTC; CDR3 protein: CASSLRLRGDSYNEQFF
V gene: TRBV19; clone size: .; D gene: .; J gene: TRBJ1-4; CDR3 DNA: TGTGCCAGTAGTATCGGGTCAGACCTTCAACGAGTGTTTTTT; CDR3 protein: CASSIGSDLQRVFF
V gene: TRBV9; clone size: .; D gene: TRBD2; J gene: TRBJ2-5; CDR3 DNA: TGTGCCAGCAGCGTATCTAGCGGGAGGCTAGAGACCCAGTACTTC; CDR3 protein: CASSVSSGRLETQYF
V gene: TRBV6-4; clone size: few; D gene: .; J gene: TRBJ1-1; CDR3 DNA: TGTGCCAGCAGTGCCGACACCGTGAACACTGAAGCTTTCTTT; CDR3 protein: CASSADTVNTEAFF
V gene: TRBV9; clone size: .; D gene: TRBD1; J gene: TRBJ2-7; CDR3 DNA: TGTGCCAGCAGCGCCGTTGATAGACAGGGGACCCACGAGCAGTACTTC; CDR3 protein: CASSAVDRQGTHEQYF
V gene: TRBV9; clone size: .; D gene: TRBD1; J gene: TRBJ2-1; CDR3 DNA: TGTGCCAGCAGCTATGGACAGGGGCGAGATGAGCAGTTCTTC; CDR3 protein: CASSYGQGRDEQFF
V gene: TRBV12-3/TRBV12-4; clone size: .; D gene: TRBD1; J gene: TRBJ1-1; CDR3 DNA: TGTGCCAGCAGTCTACAGGGGGATACTGAAGCTTTCTTT; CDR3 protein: CASSLQGDTEAFF
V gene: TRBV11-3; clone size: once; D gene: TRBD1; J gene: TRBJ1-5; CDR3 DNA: TGTGCCAGCAGCTCGTACAGGGGTATGCAGCCCCAGCATTTT; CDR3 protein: CASSSYRGMQPQHF
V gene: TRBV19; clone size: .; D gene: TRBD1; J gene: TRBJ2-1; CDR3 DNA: TGTGCCAGTAGTATAGCCGGGACAGAATACAATGAGCAGTTCTTC; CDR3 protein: CASSIAGTEYNEQFF
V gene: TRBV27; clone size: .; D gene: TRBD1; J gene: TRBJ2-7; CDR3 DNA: TGTGCCAGCAGTATCGGACAGGGTCAATACGAGCAGTACTTC; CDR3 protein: CASSIGQGQYEQYF
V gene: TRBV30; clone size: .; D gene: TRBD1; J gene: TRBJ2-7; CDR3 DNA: TGTGCCTGGGGGACAGACTCCTACGAGCAGTACTTC; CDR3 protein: CAWGTDSYEQYF
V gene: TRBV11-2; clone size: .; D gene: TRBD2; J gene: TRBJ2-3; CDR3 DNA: TGTGCCAGCTTGTGGGGACTAGCGGGGATTCCTCATACGCAGTATTTT; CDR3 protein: CASLWGLAGIPHTQYF
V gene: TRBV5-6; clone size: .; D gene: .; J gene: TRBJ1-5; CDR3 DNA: TGTGCCAGCAGCCCACAAGGCAATCAGCCCCAGCATTTT; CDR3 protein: CASSPQGNQPQHF
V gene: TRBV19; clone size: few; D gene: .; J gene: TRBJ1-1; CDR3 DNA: TGTGCCAGTAGTAAGCAGGGGAACACTGAAGCTTTCTTT; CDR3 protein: CASSKQGNTEAFF